This T cell receptor (beta chain) comes out of a study of siplizumab effects on memory and regulatory T cells. In germline, CDR1 is SGHTA, CDR2 FQGNSA. The V end lost 5 bases, the J end lost 7 bases, and 17 bases lay between the germline ends. The CDR3 consists of 15 residues. Per sample, 10^5 or so TCR templates underwent assay. The data were produced by immunoSEQ multiplex PCR, yet TCRdb's version contains in-frame clones alone and is incomplete. The table has some 120,000 clones, 93% seen once. The sequencing sample was made of non-Treg CD4+ T cells sorted from blood. The chain uses TRBV7-2 and TRBJ1-4; D is uncertain. The TCR originated in a human donor in good health. CDR3 bases: TGTGCCAGCAGCCCCACGGTTGGGTTGGGTGAAAAACTGTTTTTT. This gives the protein CASSPTVGLGEKLFF.